This T cell receptor beta chain was identified in a study of T cell responses to AZD1222 COVID-19 vaccine. Study-wide findings and caveats: There were mostly white British donors and more females than males, and clonal diversity was possibly underestimated.

The CDR3 contains 14 residues. V shed 5 bases and J shed 4 bases, with 11 bases lying between them. Germline assignment: CDR1 SGHAT and CDR2 FQNNGV. Remarks on this clone: What it binds is unknown.

Clones were sequenced by immunoSEQ multiplex PCR, and TCRdb holds only the in-frame ones, with some missing. The sample has some 150,000 clones, about 86% seen once; the top ten hold about 4.8%. The chain uses TRBV11-2 and TRBJ1-4, with D perhaps matching TRBD1 (5 bases). Sequenced material: peripheral blood, taken 28 days after the second AZD1222 dose. This TCR was recovered from an adult who received the AZD1222 COVID-19 vaccine. The CDR3 DNA reads TGTGCCAGCAGCCCAGGGTCCTTTAATGAAAAACTGTTTTTT. Protein product: CASSPGSFNEKLFF.